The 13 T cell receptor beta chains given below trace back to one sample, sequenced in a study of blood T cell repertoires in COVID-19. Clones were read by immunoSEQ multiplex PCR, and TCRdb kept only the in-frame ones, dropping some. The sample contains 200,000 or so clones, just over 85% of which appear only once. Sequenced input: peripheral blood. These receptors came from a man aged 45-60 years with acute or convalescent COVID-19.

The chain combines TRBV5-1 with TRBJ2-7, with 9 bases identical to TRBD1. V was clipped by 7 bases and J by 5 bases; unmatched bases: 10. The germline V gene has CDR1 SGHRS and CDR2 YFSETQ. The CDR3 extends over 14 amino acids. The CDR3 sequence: CASRSTGTGNEQYF. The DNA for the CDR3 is TGCGCCAGCCGTTCCACCGGGACAGGGAACGAGCAGTACTTC.

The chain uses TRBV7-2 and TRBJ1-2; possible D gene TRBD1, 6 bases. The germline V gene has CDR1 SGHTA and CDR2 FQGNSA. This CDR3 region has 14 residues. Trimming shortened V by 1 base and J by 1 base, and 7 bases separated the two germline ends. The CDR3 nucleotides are TGTGCCAGCAGCTTAGAGGGACATAACTATGGCTACACCTTC. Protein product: CASSLEGHNYGYTF.

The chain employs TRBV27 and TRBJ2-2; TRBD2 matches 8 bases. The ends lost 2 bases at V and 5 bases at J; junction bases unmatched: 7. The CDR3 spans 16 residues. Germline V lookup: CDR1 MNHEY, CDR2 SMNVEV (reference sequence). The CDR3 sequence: CASSLLAGDWTGELFF. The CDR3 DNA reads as TGTGCCAGCAGTTTACTAGCGGGTGATTGGACCGGGGAGCTGTTTTTT.

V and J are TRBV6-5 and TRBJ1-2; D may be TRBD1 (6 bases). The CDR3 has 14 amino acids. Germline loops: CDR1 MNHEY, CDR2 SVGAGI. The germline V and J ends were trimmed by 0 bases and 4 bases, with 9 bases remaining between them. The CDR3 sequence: CASSYSTQGYGYTF. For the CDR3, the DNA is TGTGCCAGCAGTTACTCGACACAGGGCTATGGCTACACCTTC.

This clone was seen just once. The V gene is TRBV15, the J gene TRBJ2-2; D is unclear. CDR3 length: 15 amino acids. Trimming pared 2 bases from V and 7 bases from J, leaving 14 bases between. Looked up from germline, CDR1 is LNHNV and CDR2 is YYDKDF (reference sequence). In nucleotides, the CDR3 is TGTGCCACCAGCAGACAACCGGGTCTCAGCGGGGAGCTGTTTTTT. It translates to CATSRQPGLSGELFF.

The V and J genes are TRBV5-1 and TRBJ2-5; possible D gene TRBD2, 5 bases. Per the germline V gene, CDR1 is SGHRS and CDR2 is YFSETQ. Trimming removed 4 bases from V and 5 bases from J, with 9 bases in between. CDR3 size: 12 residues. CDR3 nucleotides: TGCGCCAGCAGCAGACCGGGGGAGACCCAGTACTTC. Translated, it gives CASSRPGETQYF.

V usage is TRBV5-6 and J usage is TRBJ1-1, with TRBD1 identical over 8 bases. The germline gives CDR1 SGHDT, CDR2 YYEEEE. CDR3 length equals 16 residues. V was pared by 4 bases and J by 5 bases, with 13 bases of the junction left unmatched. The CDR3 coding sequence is TGTGCCAGCAGCCCCCGAGCAGGGGGCTGGAATACTGAAGCTTTCTTT. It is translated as CASSPRAGGWNTEAFF.

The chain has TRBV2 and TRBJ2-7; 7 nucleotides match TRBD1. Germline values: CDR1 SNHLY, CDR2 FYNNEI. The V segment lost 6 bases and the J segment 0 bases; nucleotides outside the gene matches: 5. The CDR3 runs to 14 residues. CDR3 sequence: CASRRQGSSYEQYF. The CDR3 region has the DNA TGTGCCAGCAGACGACAGGGAAGCTCCTACGAGCAGTACTTC.

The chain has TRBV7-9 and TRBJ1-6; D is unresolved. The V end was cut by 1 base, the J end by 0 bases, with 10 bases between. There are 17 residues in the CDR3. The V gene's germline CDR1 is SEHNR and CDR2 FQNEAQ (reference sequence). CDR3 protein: CASSLGSRSSYNSPLHF. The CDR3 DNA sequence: TGTGCCAGCAGCTTAGGTTCGAGGAGCTCCTATAATTCACCCCTCCACTTT.

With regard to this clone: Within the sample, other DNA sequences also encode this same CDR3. CDR3 residues: CASSGGGSGTSYNEQFF. The CDR3 DNA reads as TGTGCCAGCAGCGGTGGAGGAAGCGGGACCTCCTACAATGAGCAGTTCTTC. The chain uses TRBV11-3 and TRBJ2-1, with TRBD2 identical over 7 bases. Germline V lookup: CDR1 SGHNT, CDR2 YENEEA. The CDR3 covers 17 residues. Trimming took 5 bases from V and 0 from J; bases not matched to a gene: 10.

This chain's CDR3 is CATSRAPSTSRETQYF. The CDR3 region has the DNA TGTGCCACCAGCAGAGCCCCCAGTACTAGTAGGGAGACCCAGTACTTC. The chain couples TRBV15 to TRBJ2-5; D is possibly TRBD2 (5 bases). The V end lost 1 base, the J end lost 5 bases, and 17 bases lay between the germline ends. This CDR3 spans 16 amino acids. Germline V gene sequence: CDR1 LNHNV, CDR2 YYDKDF (reference sequence).

The CDR3 reads CASSLTGSQGYTF. The CDR3 DNA reads as TGTGCCAGCAGCCTAACAGGGTCCCAGGGCTACACCTTC. This rearrangement joins TRBV12-3 or TRBV12-4 to TRBJ1-2; D is possibly TRBD1 (6 bases). V dropped 6 bases and J dropped 8 bases, with 16 bases sitting between them. CDR3 length equals 13 residues.

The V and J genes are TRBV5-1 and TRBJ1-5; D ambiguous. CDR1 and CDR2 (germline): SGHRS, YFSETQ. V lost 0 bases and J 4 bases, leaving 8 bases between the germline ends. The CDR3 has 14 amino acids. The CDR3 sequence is CASSLGAGNQPQHF. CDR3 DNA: TGCGCCAGCAGCTTGGGGGCAGGTAATCAGCCCCAGCATTTT. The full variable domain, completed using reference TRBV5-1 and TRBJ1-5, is KAGVTQTPRYLIKTRGQQVTLSCSPISGHRSVSWYQQTPGQGLQFLFEYFSETQRNKGNFPGRFSGRQFSNSRSEMNVSTLELGDSALYLCASSLGAGNQPQHFGDGTRLSIL.